This T cell receptor beta chain originates from a study of blood T cell repertoires in COVID-19. The wider study: COVID-19 samples, acute and convalescent, were from the United States, Italy and Spain.

The germline V gene has CDR1 LNHDA and CDR2 SQIVND (reference sequence). V shed 7 bases, J shed 8 bases, and the junction held 14 bases outside the gene matches. The CDR3 is made up of 16 amino acids. Measured with immunoSEQ multiplex PCR; TCRdb has only the in-frame clones, and not every one. The sample lists roughly 140,000 clones; around 84% were seen once. The TCR sequence derives from a woman aged 50 to 60 in a cohort sampled during active or convalescent COVID-19. The source material was peripheral blood. The gene calls are TRBV19 and TRBJ2-1, with 10 nucleotides matching TRBD1. The CDR3 region has the DNA TGTGCCAGTACGAGGACAGGGGGTTCCCTTAACGATGAGCAGTTCTTC. Amino acids: CASTRTGGSLNDEQFF.